This T cell receptor (beta chain) was documented in a study of cytomegalovirus exposure and HLA in healthy donors. Findings of the study overall: Most TCR sequences were seen very rarely across donors, but some public TCRs occurred in many. The classifier reportedly diagnosed cytomegalovirus status with high sensitivity and specificity. Per a prior analysis, the majority of TCR beta V segments were productive roughly 87% or roughly 30% of the time. A cluster of highly shared sequence variants was likely a sequencing artifact.

Regarding this clone: Antigen unknown.

CDR1 and CDR2 from the germline V gene are MNHNS and SASEGT. This CDR3 spans 14 amino acids. Trimming cost V 4 bases and J 6 bases, with 13 bases left between them. In the PCR, 60 Vbeta and 13 Jbeta primers were used. The method was immunoSEQ multiplex PCR; TCRdb's version includes in-frame clones alone and lacks a portion of them. Of 120,000 or so clones listed, about three quarters were seen once; the top ten hold 0.95% to 1.5%. The origin of this receptor is a female donor in good health and CMV-seronegative. The rearrangement links TRBV6-1 to TRBJ1-5, with a weak D call TRBD1 (6 bases). The sequencing sample was made of PBMCs. The CDR3 DNA is TGTGCCAGCAGTGGACGTCGGACAGTTCAGCCCCAGCATTTT. The encoded protein is CASSGRRTVQPQHF.